A single sample is the source of the 16 T cell receptor beta chains below, sequenced in a study of regulatory T cells in long-lasting Graves disease. Time point denoted: newly diagnosed GD, antithyroid drugs for less than 3 months. PBMC-extracted RNA yielded the TCR library. TCR beta libraries were built with iRepertoire HTBI primers and Arm-PCR of CDR3 regions. TCRdb redid the calling of the multiplex PCR reads with MiXCR, one entry per CDR3 protein. This sample yields under 250,000 distinct CDR3 sequences, of which 15% to 20% are seen a single time; approximately 12% belongs to the top ten. These data also featured in a second study, about T cells in Graves' hyperthyroidism and ophthalmopathy.

Here the sequenced sample was peripheral blood mononuclear cells (PBMCs), taken at new diagnosis, from a patient treated with antithyroid drugs. The source is a woman in her 30s with Graves disease.

This clonotype was recorded at least ten times. The chain recombines TRBV30 with TRBJ2-5; D is ambiguous. This CDR3 is built from 13 residues. V gave up 4 bases and J gave up 5 bases, with 14 bases separating them. The V gene's germline CDR1 is GTSNPN and CDR2 SVGIG (reference sequence). The CDR3 here is CAWKAVPRETQYF. The CDR3, as DNA: TGTGCCTGGAAGGCAGTCCCCCGGGAGACCCAGTACTTC.

This clonotype was observed at least ten times. The chain employs TRBV4-2 and TRBJ1-5; D is unclear. V was cut by 0 bases and J by 15 bases, with 15 bases left in between. The germline gives CDR1 LGHNA, CDR2 YNFKEQ. The CDR3 consists of 13 residues. The CDR3, as DNA: TGTGCCAGCAGCCAAGATAACGGGAGGGAATCGCATTTT. Its translation: CASSQDNGRESHF.

This clonotype was counted ten times or more. This chain connects TRBV2 to TRBJ1-2, with D possibly being TRBD1 (6 bases). Trimming cost V 4 bases and J 1 base, with 10 bases left between them. CDR1 is SNHLY, CDR2 FYNNEI, per germline. The length of the CDR3 is 14 residues. CDR3 sequence (DNA): TGTGCCAGCAGTGCGGACAGAAGTAACTATGGCTACACCTTC. This translates into CASSADRSNYGYTF.

This clonotype was observed at least ten times. The V and J genes are TRBV20-1 and TRBJ1-5; 7 bases fit TRBD1. The CDR3 runs to 18 residues. Germline loops: CDR1 DFQATT, CDR2 SNEGSKA (reference sequence). The CDR3 DNA reads TGCAGCGAAAACCGGCCGACAGGGACGGAGTTTAGCAATCAGCCCCAGCATTTT. It yields the protein CSENRPTGTEFSNQPQHF.

This clonotype occurred many times. The chain couples TRBV28 to TRBJ2-7, with D hard to call. CDR1 is MDHEN and CDR2 is SYDVKM in the germline V gene. The CDR3 covers 12 residues. V was shortened by 5 bases and J by 3 bases, with 8 bases between the two germline ends. The CDR3 loop is CASSGPDYEQYF. The CDR3 DNA reads TGTGCCAGCAGTGGGCCCGACTACGAGCAGTACTTC.

This clonotype was seen a handful of times. A much more abundant neighbour one base away suggests this may be a read error. The chain is built from TRBV12-3 or TRBV12-4 and TRBJ2-1, with 8 bases lining up with TRBD1. The J segment lost 6 bases and the V segment lost 4 bases, leaving 8 bases of the junction unmatched. The CDR3 has 15 amino acids. CDR3 nucleotide sequence: TGTGCCAGCAGTTCGGGACAGGCCCTCGGCAATGAGCAGTTCTTC. This translates into CASSSGQALGNEQFF.

The chain joins TRBV7-2 to TRBJ2-1; D is perhaps TRBD1 or TRBD2 (6 bases each). The J call may be incorrect, as the DNA end agrees better with TRBJ2-4. CDR1 is SGHTA and CDR2 is FQGNSA in the germline V gene. The CDR3 loop spans 14 amino acids. CDR3 coding DNA: TGTGCCAGCAGCTTCGGGGGCTTCGGGAACATTCAGTACTTC. Translation: CASSFGGFGNIQYF.

This clonotype occurred many times. The chain employs TRBV18 and TRBJ1-5; tentative D call: TRBD1 (6 bases). Germline loops: CDR1 KGHSH, CDR2 LQKENI. The CDR3 has 14 amino acids. V gave up 3 bases and J gave up 4 bases, with 10 bases separating them. CDR3 DNA sequence: TGTGCCAGCTCACCTGTAGGGGGGAATCAGCCCCAGCATTTT. Translating it yields CASSPVGGNQPQHF.

V usage is TRBV10-3 and J usage is TRBJ2-7; 12 bases fit TRBD2. The CDR3 consists of 13 residues. J gave up 4 bases and V 10 bases, and 5 bases lay outside the gene matches. Germline V lookup: CDR1 ENHRY, CDR2 SYGVKD. DNA of the CDR3: TGTGCCACCAGGACTAGCGGGGCTTACGAGCAGTACTTC. Protein product: CATRTSGAYEQYF.

This clonotype was observed many times. The chain is built from TRBV6-2 or TRBV6-3 and TRBJ1-5; D perhaps matches TRBD1 (5 bases). Germline-derived CDR1 and CDR2 are MNHEY and SVGEGT. The CDR3 has 14 amino acids. The germline V and J ends were trimmed by 7 bases and 6 bases, with 16 bases remaining between them. For the CDR3, the DNA is TGTGCCAGCATTCCGAAGCAGGGAATTCAGCCCCAGCATTTT. Protein product: CASIPKQGIQPQHF.

There are many counts of this clonotype. The chain has TRBV20-1 and TRBJ2-1; TRBD2 is a possible D gene (5 bases). V dropped 4 bases and J dropped 3 bases, with 7 bases sitting between them. Per the germline V gene, CDR1 is DFQATT and CDR2 is SNEGSKA (reference sequence). CDR3 length: 12 residues. The CDR3 DNA is TGCAGTGCTAACCGGGACTACAATGAGCAGTTCTTC. Amino acid sequence: CSANRDYNEQFF.

This clonotype was picked up many times. V and J are TRBV6-2 or TRBV6-3 and TRBJ2-3, with a possible D match to TRBD2 (5 bases). Germline V gene data show CDR1 as MNHEY and CDR2 as SVGEGT. The CDR3 totals 15 residues. V lost 5 bases and J lost 2, with 14 bases in between. CDR3 region: CASSEDKRSTDTQYF. DNA for the CDR3: TGTGCCAGCAGTGAAGACAAGCGGTCCACAGATACGCAGTATTTT.

The gene calls are TRBV30 and TRBJ2-7; D might be TRBD1 (6 bases). CDR3 length: 14 amino acids. The germline V gene encodes CDR1 GTSNPN and CDR2 SVGIG (reference sequence). Trimming removed 4 bases at V and 7 bases at J, with 20 bases between. CDR3 bases: TGTGCCTGGACGTCTCCAGGGGCTTTCCGAGAGCAGTACTTC. Residues: CAWTSPGAFREQYF.

Concerning this clonotype: Since the CDR3 does not end with the conserved phenylalanine or tryptophan, this likely comes from a read error. Here the CDR3 DNA reads TGTGCCAGCAGTTCCCTGACCGGGAGGGATTCACCCCTCCACGTT. Amino acids: CASSSLTGRDSPLHV. The chain is built from TRBV28 and TRBJ1-6; D not certain. CDR1 MDHEN and CDR2 SYDVKM come from the germline V gene. Trimming shortened V by 4 bases and J by 8 bases, and 15 bases separated the two germline ends. The CDR3 is made up of 15 amino acids.

There are many counts of this clonotype. The chain combines TRBV7-2 with TRBJ1-2; D gene unclear. V lost 5 bases and J 2 bases, leaving 18 bases between the germline ends. CDR3 length: 16 amino acids. Germline CDR1 and CDR2: SGHTA and FQGNSA. The CDR3 protein is CASSLSSAGTNYGYTF. The CDR3 region has the DNA TGTGCCAGCAGCCTCTCCTCCGCTGGAACCAACTATGGCTACACCTTC. The whole variable domain, remainder taken from reference TRBV7-2 and TRBJ1-2, is GAGVSQSPSNKVTEKGKDVELRCDPISGHTALYWYRQSLGQGLEFLIYFQGNSAPDKSGLPSDRFSAERTGGSVSTLTIQRTQQEDSAVYLCASSLSSAGTNYGYTFGSGTRLTVV.

The chain employs TRBV12-3 or TRBV12-4 and TRBJ2-7; perhaps D is TRBD1 or TRBD2 (5 bases each). CDR3 length: 15 residues. Trimming stripped 2 bases from V and 3 bases from J, with 14 bases between. The CDR3 is CASSLSGQASYEQYF. The CDR3 region has the DNA TGTGCCAGCAGTTTATCGGGGCAGGCCAGCTACGAGCAGTACTTC.